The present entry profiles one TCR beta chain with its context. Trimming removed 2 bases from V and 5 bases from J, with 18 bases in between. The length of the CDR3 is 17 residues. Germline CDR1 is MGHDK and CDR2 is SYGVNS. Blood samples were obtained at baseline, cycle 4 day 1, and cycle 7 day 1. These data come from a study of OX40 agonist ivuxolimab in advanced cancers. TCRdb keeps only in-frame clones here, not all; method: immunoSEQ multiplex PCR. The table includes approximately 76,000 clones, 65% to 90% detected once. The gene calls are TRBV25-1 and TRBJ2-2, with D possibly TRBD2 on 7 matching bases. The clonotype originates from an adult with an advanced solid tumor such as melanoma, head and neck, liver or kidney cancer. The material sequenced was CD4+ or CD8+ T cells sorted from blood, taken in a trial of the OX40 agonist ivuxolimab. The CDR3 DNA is TGTGCCAGCAGTGAAGGGTTAGCCAGGGGAGGGACCGGGGAGCTGTTTTTT. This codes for CASSEGLARGGTGELFF.